The sequence of this TCR beta chain was determined in a study of glioma-infiltrating T cells. With regard to this clonotype: Its antigen remains unidentified. This may arise from a read error, as a much more abundant clone is one base away.

The V gene's germline CDR1 is MDHEN and CDR2 SYDVKM. This CDR3 contains 15 residues. After removal of 5 bases from V and 7 bases from J, the junction contained 11 bases not matched to a gene. TCR alpha and beta CDR3 regions were amplified from RNA using iRepertoire nested multiplex PCR. One-step reverse transcription and amplification started from about 100-400 ng of tissue mRNA or PBMC total RNA. TCRdb recomputed calls from the multiplex PCR reads with MiXCR, one row per CDR3 protein. Of fewer than 200,000 distinct CDR3 sequences listed, around 40% were seen once; the top ten hold roughly 5.5%. Study-level results: Gliomas, especially low-grade, showed above-expected tissue-blood divergence; non-neoplastic patients showed below. CDR3 overlap between tissue and blood was very small.

Sequencing was done on a sample of glioma tissue, nonneoplastic brain tissue, or PBMCs (not recorded which). The gene calls are TRBV28 and TRBJ2-1, with 7 nucleotides matching TRBD1. This TCR was recovered from a human donor with low-grade glioma or glioblastoma, undergoing nonglioma brain surgery, or in good health (not recorded which). CDR3 in amino acids: CASSHTGAMRNEQFF. The CDR3 DNA reads as TGTGCCAGCAGTCATACAGGGGCAATGAGGAATGAGCAGTTCTTC. The whole variable domain, filled in from reference TRBV28 and TRBJ2-1, reads DVKVTQSSRYLVKRTGEKVFLECVQDMDHENMFWYRQDPGLGLRLIYFSYDVKMKEKGDIPEGYSVSREKKERFSLILESASTNQTSMYLCASSHTGAMRNEQFFGPGTRLTVL.